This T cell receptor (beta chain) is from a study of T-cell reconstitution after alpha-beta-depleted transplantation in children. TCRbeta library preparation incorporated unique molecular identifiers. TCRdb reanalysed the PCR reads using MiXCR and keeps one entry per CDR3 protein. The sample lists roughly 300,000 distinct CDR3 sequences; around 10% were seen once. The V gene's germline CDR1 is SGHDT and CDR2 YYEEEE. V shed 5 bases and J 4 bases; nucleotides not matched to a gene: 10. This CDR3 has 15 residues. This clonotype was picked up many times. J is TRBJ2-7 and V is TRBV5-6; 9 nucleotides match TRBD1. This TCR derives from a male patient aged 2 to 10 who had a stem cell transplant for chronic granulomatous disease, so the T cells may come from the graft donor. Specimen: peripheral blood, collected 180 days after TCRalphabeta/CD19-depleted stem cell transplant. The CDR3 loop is CASSTQGAAAYEQYF. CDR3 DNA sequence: TGTGCCAGCAGTACACAGGGGGCTGCCGCTTACGAGCAGTACTTC.